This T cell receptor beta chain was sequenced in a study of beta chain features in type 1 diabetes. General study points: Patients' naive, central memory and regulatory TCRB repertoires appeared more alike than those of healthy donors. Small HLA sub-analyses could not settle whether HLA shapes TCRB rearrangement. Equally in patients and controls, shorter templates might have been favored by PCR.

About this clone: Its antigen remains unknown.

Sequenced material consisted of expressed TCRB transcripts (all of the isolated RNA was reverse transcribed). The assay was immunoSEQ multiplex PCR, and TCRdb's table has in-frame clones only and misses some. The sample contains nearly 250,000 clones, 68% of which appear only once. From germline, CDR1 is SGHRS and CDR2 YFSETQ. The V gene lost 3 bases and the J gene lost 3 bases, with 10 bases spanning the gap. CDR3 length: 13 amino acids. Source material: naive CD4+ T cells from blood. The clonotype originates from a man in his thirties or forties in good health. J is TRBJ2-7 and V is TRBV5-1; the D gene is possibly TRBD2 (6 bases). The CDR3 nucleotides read TGCGCCAGCAGCTCCATCGGGAGCTACGAGCAGTACTTC. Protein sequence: CASSSIGSYEQYF. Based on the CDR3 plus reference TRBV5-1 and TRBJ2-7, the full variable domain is KAGVTQTPRYLIKTRGQQVTLSCSPISGHRSVSWYQQTPGQGLQFLFEYFSETQRNKGNFPGRFSGRQFSNSRSEMNVSTLELGDSALYLCASSSIGSYEQYFGPGTRLTVT.